This T cell receptor (beta chain) was sequenced during a study of cytomegalovirus exposure and HLA in healthy donors. Broader study findings: It was 150 to 200 TCR beta chains that were listed as cytomegalovirus-associated. Per published reports, the classifier diagnosed cytomegalovirus status with high specificity and sensitivity. In the 130 or so validation repertoires, a later analysis found that first-cohort TCR clusters tended to co-occur.

Clones were sequenced by immunoSEQ multiplex PCR, and TCRdb holds only the in-frame ones, with some missing. The sample carries some 80,000 clones, about 96% recorded once. Concerning this clone itself: Its cognate antigen is unknown.

There are 16 residues in the CDR3. Per the germline V gene, CDR1 is MGHRA and CDR2 is YSYEKL. V shed 1 base, J shed 9 bases, and the junction held 7 bases outside the gene matches. The gene calls are TRBV4-1 and TRBJ2-1; 12 bases match TRBD2. The sequenced sample consisted of PBMCs. The receptor comes from a woman aged 18-29 years in good health and CMV-seronegative. CDR3 residues: CASSQGPLAGGLEQFF. CDR3 in DNA: TGCGCCAGCAGCCAAGGCCCGCTAGCGGGAGGGCTTGAGCAGTTCTTC.